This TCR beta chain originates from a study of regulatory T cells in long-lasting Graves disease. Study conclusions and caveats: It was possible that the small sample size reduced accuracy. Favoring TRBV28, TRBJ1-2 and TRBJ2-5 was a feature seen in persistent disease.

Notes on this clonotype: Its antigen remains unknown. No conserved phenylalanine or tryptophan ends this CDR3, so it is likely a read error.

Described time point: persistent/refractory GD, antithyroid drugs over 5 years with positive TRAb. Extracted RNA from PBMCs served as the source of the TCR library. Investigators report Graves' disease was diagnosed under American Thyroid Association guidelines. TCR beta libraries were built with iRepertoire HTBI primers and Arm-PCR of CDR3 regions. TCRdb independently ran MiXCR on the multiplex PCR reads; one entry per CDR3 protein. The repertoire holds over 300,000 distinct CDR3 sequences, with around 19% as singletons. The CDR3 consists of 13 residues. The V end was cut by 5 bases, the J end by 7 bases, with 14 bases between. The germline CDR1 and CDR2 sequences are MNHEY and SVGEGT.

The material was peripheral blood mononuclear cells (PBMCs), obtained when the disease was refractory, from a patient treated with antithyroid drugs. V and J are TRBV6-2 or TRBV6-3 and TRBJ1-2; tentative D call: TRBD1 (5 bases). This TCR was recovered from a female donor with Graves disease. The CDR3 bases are TGTGCCAGCAGTGATAGGGGCCGGAGTGGCTACACCATC. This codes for CASSDRGRSGYTI.